These 25 T cell receptor beta chains came from one sample sequenced in a study of blood T cells in healthy people across ages. A J-beta primer mix and a sample-barcoded 5' primer were used in a second PCR of about 6 to 12 cycles. TCRdb reprocessed the 5' RACE reads with MiXCR, giving one entry per CDR3 protein. The table lists roughly 800,000 distinct CDR3 sequences, 58% of them singletons. Specimen: blood. The receptors derive from a man aged 30 to 39 in good health.

The genes are TRBV6-6 and TRBJ2-7, with D tentatively TRBD1 or TRBD2 (6 bases each). The CDR3 sequence is 14 residues long. Trimming took 8 bases from V and 3 from J, leaving 17 bases between them. Germline V gives CDR1 MNHNY, CDR2 SVGAGI (reference sequence). In DNA form, the CDR3 reads TGTGCCAGCCGCGCCGGGGGCGCGCTCTACGAGCAGTACTTC. This codes for CASRAGGALYEQYF.

The chain uses TRBV4-2 and TRBJ1-6, with D perhaps TRBD1 (5 bases). The CDR3 has 15 residues. The V end was cut by 0 bases, the J end by 4 bases, with 7 bases between. Germline CDR1 and CDR2: LGHNA and YNFKEQ. CDR3 in amino acids: CASSQEGTYNSPLHF. The CDR3 DNA reads TGTGCCAGCAGCCAAGAGGGGACGTATAATTCACCCCTCCACTTT.

The rearrangement links TRBV20-1 to TRBJ2-1; D remains unclear. This CDR3 has 10 residues. CDR1 DFQATT and CDR2 SNEGSKA come from the germline V gene (reference sequence). The ends were cut back, 3 bases at V and 9 bases at J, with 6 bases in the middle. CDR3 bases: TGCAGTGCTAGTGTTCGTGAGCAGTTCTTC. As protein: CSASVREQFF.

The J gene is TRBJ2-5, the V gene TRBV20-1; 11 bases line up with TRBD1. TRBJ2-7 explains the end of the DNA better; the J call may be wrong. Germline lookup yields CDR1 DFQATT and CDR2 SNEGSKA (reference sequence). The CDR3 runs to 17 residues. The CDR3 DNA is TGCAGTGCTAGACCGGGACAGGGGGTTTCTCTAGGCTACGAGCAGTACTTC. Its translation: CSARPGQGVSLGYEQYF.

The genes are TRBV7-9 and TRBJ2-7; TRBD2 matches at 10 bases. Germline V gives CDR1 SEHNR, CDR2 FQNEAQ (reference sequence). V lost 1 base to trimming and J lost 6 bases; unmatched junction nucleotides: 6. The CDR3 loop spans 15 amino acids. The CDR3 reads CASSLVALAGAEQYF. The CDR3 nucleotides are TGTGCCAGCAGCTTAGTGGCTCTAGCGGGAGCCGAGCAGTACTTC.

V is TRBV28 and J is TRBJ2-4; D remains unclear. The V end was cut by 2 bases, the J end by 9 bases, with 11 bases between. This CDR3 has 13 residues. Germline assignment: CDR1 MDHEN and CDR2 SYDVKM. This chain's CDR3 is CASSLLIGRIQYF. The CDR3 DNA reads TGTGCCAGCAGTTTACTAATAGGGCGCATTCAGTACTTC.

This clonotype has only a few counts. The chain joins TRBV4-3 to TRBJ2-4; TRBD2 is a possible D gene (5 bases). The ends were cut back, 1 base at V and 7 bases at J, with 14 bases in the middle. CDR3 size: 15 residues. The germline V gene has CDR1 LGHNA and CDR2 YSLEER. The DNA for the CDR3 is TGCGCCAGCAGCCAAGTTTCGGGATATGGGAACATTCAGTACTTC. Translating gives CASSQVSGYGNIQYF.

To note about this clonotype: The conserved final phenylalanine or tryptophan is absent from the CDR3, which likely points to a read error. The rearrangement uses TRBV7-9 and TRBJ1-2; D call uncertain. V lost 5 bases and J 5 bases, leaving 12 bases between the germline ends. Germline CDR1 is SEHNR and CDR2 is FQNEAQ (reference sequence). This CDR3 contains 13 residues. The CDR3 DNA reads as TGTGCCAGCAGCGAAACTGCGGGGTATGGCTACACCTCC. Translating it yields CASSETAGYGYTS.

The chain uses TRBV20-1 and TRBJ2-7; possible D gene TRBD2, 6 bases. Trimming left V 5 bases short and J 3 bases short, with 17 bases between. The CDR3 has 14 amino acids. Germline V CDR1 and CDR2: DFQATT, SNEGSKA (reference sequence). CDR3 sequence reads: CSAPWTGVYYEQYF. The CDR3 nucleotides are TGCAGTGCTCCTTGGACGGGGGTCTACTACGAGCAGTACTTC.

The rearrangement joins TRBV28 to TRBJ2-7; TRBD1 matches at 7 bases. The J call may be mistaken, given a closer DNA end match to TRBJ2-5. Germline V CDR1 and CDR2: MDHEN, SYDVKM. The CDR3 is 15 residues long. CDR3 region: CASSFPGQIGETQYF. DNA of the CDR3: TGTGCCAGCAGTTTCCCGGGACAGATTGGGGAGACCCAGTACTTC.

This sequence joins TRBV2 and TRBJ1-1; D is unresolved. The CDR3 runs to 14 residues. The germline V gene encodes CDR1 SNHLY and CDR2 FYNNEI. V was cut by 6 bases and J by 3 bases, with 14 bases left in between. DNA of the CDR3: TGTGCCAGCAGACCAAGCCCCCAGGACACTGAAGCTTTCTTT. This codes for CASRPSPQDTEAFF.

This clonotype was picked up a small number of times. The rearrangement uses TRBV29-1 and TRBJ1-5; D gene ambiguous. Germline CDR1 and CDR2: SQVTM and ANQGSEA. The V and J ends lost 2 bases and 7 bases respectively, with 12 bases between them. CDR3 length: 13 residues. Written as DNA, the CDR3 is TGCAGCGTTGAACTCAGCCTAGGGCAGCCCCAGCATTTT. As protein: CSVELSLGQPQHF.

The CDR3 region is CASSFWTGVYNEQFF. CDR3 nucleotide sequence: TGTGCCAGCAGCTTTTGGACAGGAGTTTACAATGAGCAGTTCTTC. This sequence joins TRBV13 and TRBJ2-1; 7 bases are shared with TRBD1. This CDR3 is 15 amino acids long. Germline V gives CDR1 PRHDT, CDR2 FYEKMQ (reference sequence). V dropped 3 bases and J dropped 4; count of bases not matched to a gene: 6.

The chain carries TRBV20-1 and TRBJ2-7, with TRBD2 as a possible D gene (5 bases). The length of the CDR3 is 16 residues. The germline CDR1 and CDR2 sequences are DFQATT and SNEGSKA (reference sequence). The CDR3, as DNA: TGCAATGCCAAGAGGCCGGGGTTCCCCTATGACTACGAGCAGTACTTC. Translation: CNAKRPGFPYDYEQYF.

The rearrangement links TRBV4-3 to TRBJ1-5; D is unclear. This CDR3 is 13 amino acids long. Germline CDR1 is LGHNA and CDR2 is YSLEER. Trimming pared 4 bases from V and 3 bases from J, leaving 7 bases between. The chain's CDR3 is CASSRSLNQPQHF. The CDR3 bases are TGCGCCAGCAGCCGCAGCCTCAATCAGCCCCAGCATTTT.

V and J are TRBV6-5 and TRBJ2-3; 7 bases are shared with TRBD1. The junction had 16 bases not matched to a gene; V was cut back by 4 bases and J by 0 bases. CDR1 MNHEY and CDR2 SVGAGI come from the germline V gene. The CDR3 sequence is 19 residues long. For the CDR3, the DNA is TGTGCCAGCAGTTTACAGGGGTCACCTCCGATCTCTAGCACAGATACGCAGTATTTT. Translation gives CASSLQGSPPISSTDTQYF.

The V and J genes are TRBV9 and TRBJ2-7; D may be TRBD1 (6 bases). Germline CDR1 SGDLS, CDR2 YYNGEE. This CDR3 has 15 amino acids. V lost 5 bases to trimming and J lost 3 bases, with 18 bases between them. CDR3 bases: TGTGCCAGCAGACCTTATTGGGGGCGGTTCTACGAGCAGTACTTC. Translated: CASRPYWGRFYEQYF.

This clonotype came up once. V and J are TRBV20-1 and TRBJ1-1, with 8 bases fitting TRBD1. The J segment lost 3 bases and the V segment lost 6 bases, leaving 6 bases of the junction unmatched. CDR3 size: 13 residues. The V gene's germline CDR1 is DFQATT and CDR2 SNEGSKA (reference sequence). The CDR3 region has the DNA TGCAGTGCACGCAGGGGGCAGGACACTGAAGCTTTCTTT. Its protein is CSARRGQDTEAFF.

In this sample, this clonotype turned up a few times. The rearrangement uses TRBV7-2 and TRBJ2-7; D gene ambiguous. V lost 4 bases, J lost 7 bases, and 14 bases lay in between. Germline V gene sequence: CDR1 SGHTA, CDR2 FQGNSA. The CDR3 loop spans 13 amino acids. The CDR3 nucleotides read TGTGCCAGCAGCTCCCCCCTCCTAGATGAGCAGTACTTC. Encoded protein: CASSSPLLDEQYF.

The chain combines TRBV6-4 with TRBJ2-3, with D unresolved. This CDR3 comprises 16 residues. With 0 bases removed from V and 0 bases from J, the gap between germline ends came to 10 bases. Germline loops: CDR1 MRHNA, CDR2 SNTAGT. The CDR3 sequence is CASSDSWTLSTDTQYF. CDR3 coding DNA: TGTGCCAGCAGTGACTCTTGGACCCTTAGCACAGATACGCAGTATTTT.

This clonotype was counted a few times. The gene calls are TRBV20-1 and TRBJ2-7; 7 bases fit TRBD2. This CDR3 contains 16 residues. Unmatched junction bases numbered 11, after V lost 3 bases and J lost 0 bases. The V gene's germline CDR1 is DFQATT and CDR2 SNEGSKA (reference sequence). The CDR3, as DNA: TGCAGTGCTAGGAACCTCCGGGCTAGCGGCTCCTACGAGCAGTACTTC. Translating it yields CSARNLRASGSYEQYF.

The V and J genes are TRBV2 and TRBJ2-2; D is possibly TRBD1 (6 bases). V lost 7 bases to trimming and J lost 4 bases, with 22 bases between them. The CDR3 is made up of 17 amino acids. Germline loops: CDR1 SNHLY, CDR2 FYNNEI. CDR3 in DNA: TGTGCCAGCATGACAGGATTATTGCGGGCGGGCACCGGGGAGCTGTTTTTT. It specifies CASMTGLLRAGTGELFF.

This CDR3 is CASSKQKISRNYGYTF. CDR3 nucleotides: TGTGCCAGCAGTAAACAGAAGATCTCCCGTAACTATGGCTACACCTTC. This rearrangement joins TRBV9 to TRBJ1-2; D is ambiguous. This CDR3 has 16 amino acids. V lost 5 bases to trimming and J lost 1 base, with 18 bases between them. From germline, CDR1 is SGDLS and CDR2 YYNGEE. The complete variable domain, with remaining parts taken from reference TRBV9 and TRBJ1-2, reads DSGVTQTPKHLITATGQRVTLRCSPRSGDLSVYWYQQSLDQGLQFLIQYYNGEERAKGNILERFSAQQFPDLHSELNLSSLELGDSALYFCASSKQKISRNYGYTFGSGTRLTVV.

The rearrangement uses TRBV21-1 and TRBJ2-3; no check of the table's D call, TRBD2, against the DNA was made. TRBV21-1 is deemed a pseudogene. This CDR3 has 17 amino acids. The CDR3 is CASSKSTSGGPTDTQYF. CDR3 nucleotides: TGTGCCAGCAGCAAATCGACTAGCGGGGGTCCAACAGATACGCAGTATTTT.

The chain recombines TRBV18 with TRBJ2-6; no definite D call. Between the trimmed V and J ends, which lost 0 bases and 0 bases, there was a span of 18 bases. Germline CDR1 is KGHSH and CDR2 is LQKENI. The CDR3 is made up of 20 amino acids. CDR3 amino acids: CASSPPGSYQPRSGANVLTF. The CDR3 DNA reads TGTGCCAGCTCACCACCGGGTAGTTACCAACCCCGCTCTGGGGCCAACGTCCTGACTTTC.